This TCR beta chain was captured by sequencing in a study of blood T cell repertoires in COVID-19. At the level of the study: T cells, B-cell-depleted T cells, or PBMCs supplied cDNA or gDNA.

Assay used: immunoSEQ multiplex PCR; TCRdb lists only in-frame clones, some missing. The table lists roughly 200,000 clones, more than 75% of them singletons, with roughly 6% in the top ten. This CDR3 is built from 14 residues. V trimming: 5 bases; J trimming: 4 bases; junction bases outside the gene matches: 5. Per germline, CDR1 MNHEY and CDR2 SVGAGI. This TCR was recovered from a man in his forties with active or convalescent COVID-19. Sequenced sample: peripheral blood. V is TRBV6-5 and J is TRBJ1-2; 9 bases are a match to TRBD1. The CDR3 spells CASSIQGAGYGYTF. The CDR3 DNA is TGTGCCAGCAGTATACAGGGGGCGGGCTATGGCTACACCTTC.